This T cell receptor (beta chain) emerged from a study of T cell changes during pregnancy in multiple sclerosis. Measured with immunoSEQ multiplex PCR; TCRdb has only the in-frame clones, and not every one. Of 80,000 to 130,000 clones in the sample, around 92% were seen once. Trimming took 5 bases from V and 0 from J; bases not matched to a gene: 9. Germline values: CDR1 KGHSH, CDR2 LQKENI. The CDR3 spans 19 residues. This chain uses TRBV18 with TRBJ2-6; 11 bases are shared with TRBD2. This specimen consisted of peripheral blood, obtained before pregnancy. The clonotype comes from a female donor with multiple sclerosis, enrolled in a pregnancy study. CDR3 sequence reads: CASSTTIAGGLSGANVLTF. The DNA of the CDR3 is TGTGCCAGCTCAACCACTATAGCGGGAGGGCTCTCTGGGGCCAACGTCCTGACTTTC. The whole variable domain, filled in from reference TRBV18 and TRBJ2-6, reads NAGVMQNPRHLVRRRGQEARLRCSPMKGHSHVYWYRQLPEEGLKFMVYLQKENIIDESGMPKERFSAEFPKEGPSILRIQQVVRGDSAAYFCASSTTIAGGLSGANVLTFGAGSRLTVL.